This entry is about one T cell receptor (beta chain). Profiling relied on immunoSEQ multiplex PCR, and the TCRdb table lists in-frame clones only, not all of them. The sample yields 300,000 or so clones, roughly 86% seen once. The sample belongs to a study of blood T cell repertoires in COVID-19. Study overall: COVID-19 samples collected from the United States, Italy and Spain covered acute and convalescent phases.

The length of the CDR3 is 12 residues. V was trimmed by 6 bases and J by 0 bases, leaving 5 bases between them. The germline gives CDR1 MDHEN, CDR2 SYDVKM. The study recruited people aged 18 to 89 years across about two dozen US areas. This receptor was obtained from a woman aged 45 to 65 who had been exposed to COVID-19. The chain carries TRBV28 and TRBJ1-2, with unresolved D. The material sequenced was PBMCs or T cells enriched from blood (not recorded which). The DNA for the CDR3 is TGTGCCAGCAGCGACTCTAACTATGGCTACACCTTC. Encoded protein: CASSDSNYGYTF.